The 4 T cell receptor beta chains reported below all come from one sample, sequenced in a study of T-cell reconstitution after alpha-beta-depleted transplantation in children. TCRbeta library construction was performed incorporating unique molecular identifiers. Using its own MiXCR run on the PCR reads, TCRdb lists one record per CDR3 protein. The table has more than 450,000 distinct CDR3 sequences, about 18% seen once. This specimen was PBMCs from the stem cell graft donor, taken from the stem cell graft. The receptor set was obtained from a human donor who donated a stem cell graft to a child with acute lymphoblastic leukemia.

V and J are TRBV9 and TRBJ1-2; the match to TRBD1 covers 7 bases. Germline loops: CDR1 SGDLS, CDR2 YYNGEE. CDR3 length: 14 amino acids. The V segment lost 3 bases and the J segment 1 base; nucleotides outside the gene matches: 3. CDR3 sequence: CASSDDRVNYGYTF. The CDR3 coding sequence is TGTGCCAGCAGCGACGACAGGGTTAACTATGGCTACACCTTC.

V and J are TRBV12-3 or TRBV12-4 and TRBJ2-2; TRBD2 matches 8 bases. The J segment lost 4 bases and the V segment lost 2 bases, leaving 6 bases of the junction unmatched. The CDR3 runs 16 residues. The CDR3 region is CASSLLAGRITGELFF. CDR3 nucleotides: TGTGCCAGCAGTTTATTAGCGGGAAGGATCACCGGGGAGCTGTTTTTT.

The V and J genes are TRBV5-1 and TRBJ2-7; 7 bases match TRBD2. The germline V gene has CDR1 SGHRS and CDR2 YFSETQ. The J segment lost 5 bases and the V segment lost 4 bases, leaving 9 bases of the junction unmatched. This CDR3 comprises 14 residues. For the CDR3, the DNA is TGCGCCAGCAGCGAAACAGCGGGAATCCACGAGCAGTACTTC. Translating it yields CASSETAGIHEQYF.

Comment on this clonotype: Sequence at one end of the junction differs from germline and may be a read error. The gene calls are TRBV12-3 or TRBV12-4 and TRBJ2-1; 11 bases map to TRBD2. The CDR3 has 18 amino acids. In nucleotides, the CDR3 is TGTACCAGCAGTCCCCTAAAGAGAGGACTAGCGGGCCACAATGAGCAGTTCTTC. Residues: CTSSPLKRGLAGHNEQFF.